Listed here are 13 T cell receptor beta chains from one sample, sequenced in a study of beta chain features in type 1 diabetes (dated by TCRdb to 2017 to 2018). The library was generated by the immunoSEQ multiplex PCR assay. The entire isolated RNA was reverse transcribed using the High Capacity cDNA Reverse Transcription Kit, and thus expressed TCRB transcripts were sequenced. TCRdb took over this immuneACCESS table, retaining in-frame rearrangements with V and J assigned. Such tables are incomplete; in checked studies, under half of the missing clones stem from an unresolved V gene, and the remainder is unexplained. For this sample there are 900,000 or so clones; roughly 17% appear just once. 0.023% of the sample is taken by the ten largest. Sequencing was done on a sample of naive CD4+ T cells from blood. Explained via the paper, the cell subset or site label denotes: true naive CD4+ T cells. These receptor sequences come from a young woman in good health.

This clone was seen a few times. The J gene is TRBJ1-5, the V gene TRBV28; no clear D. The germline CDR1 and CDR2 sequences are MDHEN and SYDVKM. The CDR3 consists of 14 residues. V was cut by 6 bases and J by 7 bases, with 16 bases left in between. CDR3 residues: CASSPTGVRQPQHF. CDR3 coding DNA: TGTGCCAGCAGCCCGACCGGGGTTCGGCAGCCCCAGCATTTT.

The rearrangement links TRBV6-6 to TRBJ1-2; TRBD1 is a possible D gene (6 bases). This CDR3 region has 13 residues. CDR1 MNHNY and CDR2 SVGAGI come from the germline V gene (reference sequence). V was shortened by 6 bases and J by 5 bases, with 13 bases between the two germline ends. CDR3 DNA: TGTGCCAGCAGCAGGACAGAGATTTATGGCTACACCTTC. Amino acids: CASSRTEIYGYTF.

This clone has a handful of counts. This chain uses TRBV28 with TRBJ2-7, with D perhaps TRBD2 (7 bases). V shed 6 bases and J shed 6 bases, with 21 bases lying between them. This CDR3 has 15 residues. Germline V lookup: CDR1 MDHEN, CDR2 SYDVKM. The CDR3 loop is CASRLGEGVVREQYF. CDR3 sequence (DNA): TGTGCCAGCAGACTTGGGGAGGGGGTAGTCCGCGAGCAGTACTTC.

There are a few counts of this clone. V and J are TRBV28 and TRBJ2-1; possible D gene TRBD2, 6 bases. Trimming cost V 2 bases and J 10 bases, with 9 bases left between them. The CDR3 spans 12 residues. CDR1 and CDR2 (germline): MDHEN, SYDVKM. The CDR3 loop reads CASSLTSREQFF. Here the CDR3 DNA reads TGTGCCAGCAGTTTAACTAGCCGCGAGCAGTTCTTC.

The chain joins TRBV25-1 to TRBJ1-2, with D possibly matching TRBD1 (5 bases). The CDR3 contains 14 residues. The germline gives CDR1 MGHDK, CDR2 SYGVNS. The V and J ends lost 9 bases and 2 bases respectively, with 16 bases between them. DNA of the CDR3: TGTGCCAGTCTGGGCCCTGGGGCAAACTATGGCTACACCTTC. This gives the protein CASLGPGANYGYTF.

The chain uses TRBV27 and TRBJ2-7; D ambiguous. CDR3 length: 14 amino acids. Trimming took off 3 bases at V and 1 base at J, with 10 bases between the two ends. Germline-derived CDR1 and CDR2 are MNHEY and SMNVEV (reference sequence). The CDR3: CASSFKPFSYEQYF. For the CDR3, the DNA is TGTGCCAGCAGTTTCAAACCGTTTTCCTACGAGCAGTACTTC.

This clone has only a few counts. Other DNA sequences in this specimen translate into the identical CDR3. CDR3 residues: CASSPTGSSYEQYF. In DNA, the CDR3 is TGTGCCAGCAGCCCAACAGGGAGCTCCTACGAGCAGTACTTC. This chain uses TRBV5-4 with TRBJ2-7; possible D gene TRBD1, 6 bases. The CDR3 spans 14 residues. Trimming removed 4 bases at V and 0 bases at J, with 11 bases between. Germline CDR1 is SGHNT and CDR2 is YYREEE (reference sequence).

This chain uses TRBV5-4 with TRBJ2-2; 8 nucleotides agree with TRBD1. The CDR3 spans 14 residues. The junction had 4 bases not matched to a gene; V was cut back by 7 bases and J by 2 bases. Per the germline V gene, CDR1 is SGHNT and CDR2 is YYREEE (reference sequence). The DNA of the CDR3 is TGTGCCAGCGGACAGGGATCCAACACCGGGGAGCTGTTTTTT. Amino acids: CASGQGSNTGELFF.

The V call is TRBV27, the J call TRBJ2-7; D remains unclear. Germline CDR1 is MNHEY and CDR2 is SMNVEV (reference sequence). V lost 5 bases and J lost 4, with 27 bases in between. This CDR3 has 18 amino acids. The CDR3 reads CASSGYNKAGSRFYEQYF. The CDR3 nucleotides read TGTGCCAGCAGTGGATACAACAAGGCCGGATCTCGGTTTTACGAGCAGTACTTC.

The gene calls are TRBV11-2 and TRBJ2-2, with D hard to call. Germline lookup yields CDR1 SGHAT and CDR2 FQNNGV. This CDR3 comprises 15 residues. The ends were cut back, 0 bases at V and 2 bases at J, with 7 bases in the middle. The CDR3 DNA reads TGTGCCAGCAGCTTAGAAAGCCACAACACCGGGGAGCTGTTTTTT. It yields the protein CASSLESHNTGELFF.

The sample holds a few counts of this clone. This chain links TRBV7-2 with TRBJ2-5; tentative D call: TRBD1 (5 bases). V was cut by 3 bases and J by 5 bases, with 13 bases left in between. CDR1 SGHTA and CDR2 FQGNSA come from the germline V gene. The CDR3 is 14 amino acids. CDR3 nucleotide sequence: TGTGCCAGCAGCTTCAATAGGGGTTTCGAGACCCAGTACTTC. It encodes CASSFNRGFETQYF.

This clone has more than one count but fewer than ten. The CDR3 nucleotides read TGTGCCAGCTCAACAGGACAGGGGAATCAGCCCCAGCATTTT. Translated: CASSTGQGNQPQHF. The J gene is TRBJ1-5, the V gene TRBV18, with 9 bases fitting TRBD1. The CDR3 runs 14 residues. The germline V gene encodes CDR1 KGHSH and CDR2 LQKENI. The V segment lost 5 bases and the J segment 4 bases; nucleotides outside the gene matches: 3.

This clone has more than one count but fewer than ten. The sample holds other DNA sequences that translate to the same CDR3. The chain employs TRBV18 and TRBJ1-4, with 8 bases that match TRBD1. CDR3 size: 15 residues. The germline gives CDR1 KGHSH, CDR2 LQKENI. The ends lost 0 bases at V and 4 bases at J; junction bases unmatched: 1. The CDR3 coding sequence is TGTGCCAGCTCACCACCGGGACAGGATAATGAAAAACTGTTTTTT. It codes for CASSPPGQDNEKLFF.